What follows describes a single TCR beta chain. Its antigen is as yet unknown. The data are from a study of shared clonotypes between healthy human individuals. Across the whole study: Three plates each covered CD4 naive and memory; CD8 naive two, CD8 memory one.

Only in-frame clones appear in the TCRdb table, and some are missing; sequencing was by immunoSEQ multiplex PCR. The table has millions of clones, approximately 92% seen once. CDR3 size: 13 residues. Germline CDR1 is LNHDA and CDR2 is SQIVND (reference sequence). With 6 bases removed from V and 10 bases from J, the gap between germline ends came to 18 bases. The study's findings and limits: Generation of non-shared clonotypes was less probable than generation of clonotypes shared by all four donors. The genetic and exposure-history diversity represented was limited by few donors.

Sequencing was carried out using naive CD4+ T cells sorted from blood. Subset defined: CD45RA+ positively selected. The chain recombines TRBV19 with TRBJ1-1; a weak D match, TRBD1 (6 bases). The sequence was collected from a young man in good health. Here the CDR3 reads CASSQGIPIIAFF. CDR3 in DNA: TGTGCCAGTAGCCAGGGGATTCCAATTATAGCTTTCTTT.